This T cell receptor (beta chain) was documented in a study of human T cells and chemical hapten exposure. Turning to the study itself: While the approximately 23-week study was under way, patients received diphenylcyclopropenone on the scalp every week. General study findings and limits: Expanded TCRs produced significantly more large CDR3 similarity clusters than controls did.

The time point denotes: pre-sensitization, week 0. Treatment reported: therapeutic diphenylcyclopropenone sensitization with weekly scalp DPC. TCRdb called the RACE reads again in MiXCR, with one record for every CDR3 protein. The data contain about 64,000 distinct CDR3 sequences, over 9% of them seen just once; the ten biggest clones take up almost 4%. Unmatched junction bases numbered 6, after V lost 3 bases and J lost 2 bases. Germline CDR1 MGHRA, CDR2 YSYEKL. This CDR3 is built from 15 residues. Note on this clonotype: Its antigen is not known.

The chain links TRBV4-1 to TRBJ2-7, with 8 bases fitting TRBD1. The origin of this receptor is a woman aged 40 to 50 with alopecia areata. Some clones in this sample may be carry-over from other donors' samples. Source: whole blood, taken in connection with sensitization to the hapten diphenylcyclopropenone (DPC). CDR3 sequence (DNA): TGCGCCAGCAGCCACGCAACAGGGGGGACCTACGAGCAGTACTTC. Protein sequence: CASSHATGGTYEQYF.